The 20 T cell receptor beta chains below were found in one sample sequenced in a study of cytomegalovirus exposure and HLA in healthy donors. 60 Vbeta and 13 Jbeta primers were used in PCR. Using immunoSEQ multiplex PCR, the repertoire was profiled, and TCRdb retains in-frame clones only, with some absent. The repertoire holds under 200,000 clones, about three quarters seen once, with about 2.3% in the top ten. Material: PBMCs. The receptors stem from a female donor in good health and CMV-seronegative.

The rearrangement uses TRBV2 and TRBJ2-7, with D perhaps matching TRBD1 (6 bases). V lost 6 bases and J lost 1, with 13 bases in between. Germline lookup yields CDR1 SNHLY and CDR2 FYNNEI. This CDR3 has 14 residues. The CDR3 region is CASRRLQGSYEQYF. The CDR3 nucleotides are TGTGCCAGCAGGAGGCTACAGGGTTCCTACGAGCAGTACTTC. Complete variable domain (other parts from reference TRBV2 and TRBJ2-7): EPEVTQTPSHQVTQMGQEVILRCVPISNHLYFYWYRQILGQKVEFLVSFYNNEISEKSEIFDDQFSVERPDGSNFTLKIRSTKLEDSAMYFCASRRLQGSYEQYFGPGTRLTVT.

This chain joins TRBV19 and TRBJ1-2, with 10 bases matching TRBD1. The CDR3 has 14 amino acids. CDR1 is LNHDA, CDR2 SQIVND, per germline (reference sequence). Trimming at V came to 5 bases and at J to 5 bases, leaving 5 bases not matched to a gene. The CDR3 loop is CASSAGTGEYGYTF. CDR3 DNA sequence: TGTGCCAGTAGTGCCGGGACAGGGGAATATGGCTACACCTTC.

The chain links TRBV7-8 to TRBJ1-3; D might be TRBD1 (5 bases). V lost 6 bases and J lost 4, with 16 bases in between. The CDR3 runs to 15 residues. CDR1 SGHVS and CDR2 FQNEAQ come from the germline V gene. The DNA for the CDR3 is TGTGCCAGCAGACTAGCGGGGGGGGGAGGAAACACCATATATTTT. Translated, it gives CASRLAGGGGNTIYF.

The chain carries TRBV30 and TRBJ2-7; tentative D call: TRBD2 (6 bases). The CDR3 is made up of 14 amino acids. V lost 5 bases, J lost 6 bases, and 20 bases lay in between. Per the germline V gene, CDR1 is GTSNPN and CDR2 is SVGIG (reference sequence). The CDR3 nucleotides are TGTGCCTGGGGGCGGGCCGGGGGAGTAGGCGAGCAGTACTTC. Its translation: CAWGRAGGVGEQYF.

The gene calls are TRBV12-5 and TRBJ1-1; D is undetermined. Trimming took off 0 bases at V and 3 bases at J, with 5 bases between the two ends. CDR1 is LGHNT, CDR2 FRNRAP, per germline. The CDR3 loop spans 13 amino acids. This CDR3 is CASGLVEDTEAFF. The CDR3 nucleotides are TGTGCTAGTGGTTTGGTCGAGGACACTGAAGCTTTCTTT.

The CDR3 region is CASSPKGDRGEQYF. DNA for the CDR3: TGTGCCAGCAGTCCAAAGGGGGACAGGGGCGAGCAGTACTTC. V is TRBV27 and J is TRBJ2-7; 10 bases are a match to TRBD1. Germline V gene sequence: CDR1 MNHEY, CDR2 SMNVEV (reference sequence). The CDR3 contains 14 residues. V was clipped by 5 bases and J by 6 bases; unmatched bases: 7.

Comment on this clone: At one end, the junction sequence differs from germline, possibly due to a read error. The J gene is TRBJ2-2, the V gene TRBV7-9, with 11 bases aligning to TRBD2. The CDR3 runs 16 residues. From germline, CDR1 is SEHNR and CDR2 FQNEAQ (reference sequence). CDR3 in DNA: TGTTCCAGCAGCGATAGCGGGAGGGCGAACACCGGGGAGCTGTTTTTT. This codes for CSSSDSGRANTGELFF.

This chain connects TRBV28 to TRBJ1-5; 7 positions match TRBD1. The J segment lost 1 base and the V segment lost 6 bases, leaving 9 bases of the junction unmatched. This CDR3 comprises 16 residues. CDR1 and CDR2 from the germline V gene are MDHEN and SYDVKM. The CDR3 DNA reads as TGTGCCAGCAGGGAGGGGGCCCACGGGAGCAATCAGCCCCAGCATTTT. Its protein is CASREGAHGSNQPQHF.

The rearrangement links TRBV19 to TRBJ1-5; TRBD1 matches at 8 bases. V lost 5 bases to trimming and J lost 3 bases; unmatched junction nucleotides: 3. Germline CDR1 and CDR2: LNHDA and SQIVND (reference sequence). The CDR3 extends over 14 amino acids. CDR3 region: CASSGQGYNQPQHF. As DNA, the CDR3 is TGTGCCAGTAGTGGACAGGGTTACAATCAGCCCCAGCATTTT.

V gene TRBV27 combines with J gene TRBJ2-2; TRBD2 matches 8 bases. The CDR3 totals 16 residues. Germline lookup yields CDR1 MNHEY and CDR2 SMNVEV (reference sequence). Trimming cost V 5 bases and J 5 bases; bases outside gene matches: 10. The CDR3, as DNA: TGTGCCAGCAGTGCCGGACTAGCCCACGGTACCGGGGAGCTGTTTTTT. Protein: CASSAGLAHGTGELFF.

This clone has a single count. The chain joins TRBV7-2 to TRBJ2-5, with a tentative D call TRBD1 (5 bases). V was shortened by 3 bases and J by 0 bases, with 11 bases between the two germline ends. The CDR3 loop spans 15 amino acids. Germline assignment: CDR1 SGHTA and CDR2 FQGNSA. CDR3 loop: CASSFAGWYQETQYF. CDR3 coding DNA: TGTGCCAGCAGCTTCGCAGGGTGGTACCAAGAGACCCAGTACTTC.

The rearrangement links TRBV14 to TRBJ2-7, with TRBD2 identical over 8 bases. This CDR3 has 15 residues. CDR1 SGHDN and CDR2 FVKESK come from the germline V gene. Unmatched junction bases numbered 9, after V lost 1 base and J lost 7 bases. The CDR3 region is CASSQVPGRAGEQYF. The CDR3 coding sequence is TGTGCCAGCAGCCAAGTACCCGGGAGGGCGGGGGAGCAGTACTTC.

J is TRBJ1-4 and V is TRBV27, with TRBD1 matching over 7 bases. Germline values: CDR1 MNHEY, CDR2 SMNVEV (reference sequence). The CDR3 extends over 18 amino acids. V was clipped by 2 bases and J by 0 bases; unmatched bases: 9. In DNA form, the CDR3 reads TGTGCCAGCAGTTTAGAGGGGGACAGCGGAACAACTAATGAAAAACTGTTTTTT. This gives the protein CASSLEGDSGTTNEKLFF. Looking up the rest from reference TRBV27 and TRBJ1-4 gives the full variable domain: EAQVTQNPRYLITVTGKKLTVTCSQNMNHEYMSWYRQDPGLGLRQIYYSMNVEVTDKGDVPEGYKVSRKEKRNFPLILESPSPNQTSLYFCASSLEGDSGTTNEKLFFGSGTQLSVL.

The rearrangement links TRBV5-1 to TRBJ1-2, with no clear D. CDR1 and CDR2 from the germline V gene are SGHRS and YFSETQ. V was clipped by 0 bases and J by 0 bases, with 12 bases between them. This CDR3 comprises 16 residues. DNA for the CDR3: TGCGCCAGCAGCTTGGGTTGGGCGGGAGCTAACTATGGCTACACCTTC. It is translated as CASSLGWAGANYGYTF.

In its sample, this clone was seen once. The chain has TRBV18 and TRBJ1-5, with 10 bases aligning to TRBD1. This CDR3 has 15 amino acids. Germline V gene lookup returns CDR1 KGHSH and CDR2 LQKENI. Trimming at V came to 6 bases and at J to 8 bases, leaving 10 bases not matched to a gene. CDR3 amino acids: CASSAGQGPPEPQHF. CDR3 in DNA: TGTGCCAGCTCCGCGGGACAGGGGCCCCCGGAGCCCCAGCATTTT.

This sequence joins TRBV27 and TRBJ1-6, with 7 bases lining up with TRBD1. Germline trimming cut 5 bases from V and 2 bases from J; bases unmatched to any gene: 6. This CDR3 contains 16 residues. In germline, CDR1 is MNHEY, CDR2 SMNVEV (reference sequence). Here the CDR3 reads CASSVTGATYNSPLHF. CDR3 nucleotides: TGTGCCAGCAGTGTAACAGGGGCCACCTATAATTCACCCCTCCACTTT.

This clone was picked up a small number of times. This chain connects TRBV15 to TRBJ2-3, with D maybe TRBD2 (6 bases). The germline V gene encodes CDR1 LNHNV and CDR2 YYDKDF (reference sequence). The CDR3 is 15 residues long. The germline V and J ends were trimmed by 3 bases and 2 bases, with 12 bases remaining between them. For the CDR3, the DNA is TGTGCCACCAGCAGGACGGGGGACCCCACAGATACGCAGTATTTT. It encodes CATSRTGDPTDTQYF.

A few counts support this clone. The genes are TRBV4-1 and TRBJ1-5; weak D call: TRBD1 (5 bases). V was clipped by 1 base and J by 0 bases, with 13 bases between them. CDR3 size: 17 residues. Germline CDR1 reads MGHRA; CDR2 reads YSYEKL. This CDR3 is CASSQADMGFSNQPQHF. The CDR3 DNA follows: TGCGCCAGCAGCCAAGCGGACATGGGGTTTAGCAATCAGCCCCAGCATTTT.

V gene TRBV21-1 combines with J gene TRBJ1-6; TRBD1 is the table's D call, not checked against the DNA. TRBV21-1 is tagged as a pseudogene. The CDR3 has 15 amino acids. The CDR3 DNA sequence: TGTGCCAGCACTTCGGGGGGACAGGGGAAGGACCCCCTCCACTTT. Translation: CASTSGGQGKDPLHF.

This clone was counted a single time. This CDR3 reads CASSSGGQPQHF. CDR3 DNA sequence: TGTGCCAGCAGCTCAGGGGGTCAGCCCCAGCATTTT. The chain carries TRBV7-9 and TRBJ1-5; 7 nucleotides align to TRBD1. J gave up 6 bases and V 4 bases, and 0 bases lay outside the gene matches. In germline, CDR1 is SEHNR, CDR2 FQNEAQ (reference sequence). This CDR3 has 12 residues.